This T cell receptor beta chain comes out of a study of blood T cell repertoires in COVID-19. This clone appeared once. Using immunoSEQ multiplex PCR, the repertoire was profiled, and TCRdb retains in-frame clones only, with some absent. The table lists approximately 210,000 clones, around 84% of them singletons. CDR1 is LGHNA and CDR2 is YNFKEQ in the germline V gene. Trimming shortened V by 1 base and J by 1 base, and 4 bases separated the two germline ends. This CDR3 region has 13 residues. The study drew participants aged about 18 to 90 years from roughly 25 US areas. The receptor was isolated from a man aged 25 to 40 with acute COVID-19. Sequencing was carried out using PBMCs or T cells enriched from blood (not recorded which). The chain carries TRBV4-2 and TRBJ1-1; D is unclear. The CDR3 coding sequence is TGTGCCAGCAGCCAAGTCGGGAACACTGAAGCTTTCTTT. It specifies CASSQVGNTEAFF.